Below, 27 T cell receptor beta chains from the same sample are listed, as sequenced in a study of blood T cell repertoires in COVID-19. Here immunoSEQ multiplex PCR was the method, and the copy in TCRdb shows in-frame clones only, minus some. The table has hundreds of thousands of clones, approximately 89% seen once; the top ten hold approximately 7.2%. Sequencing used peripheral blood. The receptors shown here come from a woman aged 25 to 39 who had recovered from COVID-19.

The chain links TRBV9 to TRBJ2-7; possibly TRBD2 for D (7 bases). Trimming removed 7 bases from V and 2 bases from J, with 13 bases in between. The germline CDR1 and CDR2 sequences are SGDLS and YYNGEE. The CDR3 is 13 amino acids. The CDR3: CASGGAGTYEQYF. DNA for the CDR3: TGTGCCAGCGGGGGGGCAGGAACCTACGAGCAGTACTTC. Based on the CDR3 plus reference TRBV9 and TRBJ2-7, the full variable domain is DSGVTQTPKHLITATGQRVTLRCSPRSGDLSVYWYQQSLDQGLQFLIQYYNGEERAKGNILERFSAQQFPDLHSELNLSSLELGDSALYFCASGGAGTYEQYFGPGTRLTVT.

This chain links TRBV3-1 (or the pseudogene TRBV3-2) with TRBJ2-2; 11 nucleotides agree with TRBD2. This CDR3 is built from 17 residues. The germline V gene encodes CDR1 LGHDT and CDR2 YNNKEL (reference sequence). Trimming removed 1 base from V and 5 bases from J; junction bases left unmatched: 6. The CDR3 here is CASSQGKGTSGTGELFF. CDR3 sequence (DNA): TGTGCCAGCAGCCAAGGGAAGGGGACTAGCGGAACCGGGGAGCTGTTTTTT.

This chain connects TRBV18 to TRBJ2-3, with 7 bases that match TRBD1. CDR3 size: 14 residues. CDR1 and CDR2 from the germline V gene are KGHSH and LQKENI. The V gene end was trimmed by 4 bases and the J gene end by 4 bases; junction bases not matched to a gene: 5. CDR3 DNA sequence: TGTGCCAGCTCACGGGCCAGGGGGTCAGATACGCAGTATTTT. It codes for CASSRARGSDTQYF.

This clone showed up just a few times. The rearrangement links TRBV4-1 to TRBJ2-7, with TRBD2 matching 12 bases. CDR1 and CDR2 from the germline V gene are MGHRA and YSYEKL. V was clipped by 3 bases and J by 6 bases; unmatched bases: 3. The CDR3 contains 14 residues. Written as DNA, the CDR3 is TGCGCCAGCAGCCAGGGACTAGCGGGTTCCGAGCAGTACTTC. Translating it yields CASSQGLAGSEQYF.

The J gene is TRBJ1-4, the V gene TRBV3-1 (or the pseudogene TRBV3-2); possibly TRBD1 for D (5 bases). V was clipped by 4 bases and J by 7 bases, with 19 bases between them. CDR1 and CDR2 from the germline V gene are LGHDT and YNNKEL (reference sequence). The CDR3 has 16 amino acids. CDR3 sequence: CASSPALGGGVEKLFF. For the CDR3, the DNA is TGTGCCAGCAGCCCAGCGTTGGGGGGAGGGGTTGAAAAACTGTTTTTT.

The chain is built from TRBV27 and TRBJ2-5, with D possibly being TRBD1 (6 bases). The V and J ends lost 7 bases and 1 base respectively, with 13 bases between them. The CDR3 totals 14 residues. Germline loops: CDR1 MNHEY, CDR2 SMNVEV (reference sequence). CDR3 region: CASTIPDSQETQYF. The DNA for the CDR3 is TGTGCCAGCACCATCCCGGACAGCCAAGAGACCCAGTACTTC.

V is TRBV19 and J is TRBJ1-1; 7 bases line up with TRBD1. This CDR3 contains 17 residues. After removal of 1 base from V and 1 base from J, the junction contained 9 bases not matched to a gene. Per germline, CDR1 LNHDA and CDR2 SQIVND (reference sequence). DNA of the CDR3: TGTGCCAGTAGTATAGCACGAACAGGGGCCGGGAACACTGAAGCTTTCTTT. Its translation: CASSIARTGAGNTEAFF. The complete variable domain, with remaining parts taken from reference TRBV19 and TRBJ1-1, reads DGGITQSPKYLFRKEGQNVTLSCEQNLNHDAMYWYRQDPGQGLRLIYYSQIVNDFQKGDIAEGYSVSREKKESFPLTVTSAQKNPTAFYLCASSIARTGAGNTEAFFGQGTRLTVV.

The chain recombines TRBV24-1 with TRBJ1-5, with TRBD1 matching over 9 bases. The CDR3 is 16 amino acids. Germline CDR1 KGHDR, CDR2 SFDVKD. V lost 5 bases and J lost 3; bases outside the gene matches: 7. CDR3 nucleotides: TGTGCCACCAGTGGGGGGGGACAGGGCCTCAATCAGCCCCAGCATTTT. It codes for CATSGGGQGLNQPQHF.

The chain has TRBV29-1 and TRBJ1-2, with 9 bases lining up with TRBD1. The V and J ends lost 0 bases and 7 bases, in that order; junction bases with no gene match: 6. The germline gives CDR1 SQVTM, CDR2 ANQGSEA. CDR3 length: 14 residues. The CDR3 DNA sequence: TGCAGCGTTGAAGATAGGACAGGGGTCGGTGGCTACACCTTC. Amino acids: CSVEDRTGVGGYTF.

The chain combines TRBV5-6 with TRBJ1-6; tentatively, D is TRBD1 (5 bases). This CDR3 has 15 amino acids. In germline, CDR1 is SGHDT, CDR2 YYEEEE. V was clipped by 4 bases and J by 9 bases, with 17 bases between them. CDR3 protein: CASSQLGGWGSPLHF. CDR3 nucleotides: TGTGCCAGCAGCCAGTTGGGGGGTTGGGGTTCACCCCTCCACTTT.

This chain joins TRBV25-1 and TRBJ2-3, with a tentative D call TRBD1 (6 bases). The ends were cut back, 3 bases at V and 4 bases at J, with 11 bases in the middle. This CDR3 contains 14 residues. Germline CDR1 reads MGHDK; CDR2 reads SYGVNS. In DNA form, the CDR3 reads TGTGCCAGCAGTGACACAGGGTTTGCAGATACGCAGTATTTT. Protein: CASSDTGFADTQYF.

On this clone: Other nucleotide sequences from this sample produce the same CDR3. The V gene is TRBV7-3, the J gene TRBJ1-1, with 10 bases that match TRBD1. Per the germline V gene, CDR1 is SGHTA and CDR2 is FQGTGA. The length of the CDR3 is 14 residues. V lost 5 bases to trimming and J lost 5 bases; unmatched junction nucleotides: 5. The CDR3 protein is CASSPGQGHTEAFF. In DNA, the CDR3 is TGTGCCAGCAGCCCGGGACAGGGGCATACTGAAGCTTTCTTT.

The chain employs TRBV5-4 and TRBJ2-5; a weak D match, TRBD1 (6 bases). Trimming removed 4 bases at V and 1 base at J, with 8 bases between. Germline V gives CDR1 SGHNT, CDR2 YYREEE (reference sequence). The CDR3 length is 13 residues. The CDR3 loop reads CASSIQGQETQYF. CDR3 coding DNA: TGTGCCAGCAGCATACAGGGCCAAGAGACCCAGTACTTC.

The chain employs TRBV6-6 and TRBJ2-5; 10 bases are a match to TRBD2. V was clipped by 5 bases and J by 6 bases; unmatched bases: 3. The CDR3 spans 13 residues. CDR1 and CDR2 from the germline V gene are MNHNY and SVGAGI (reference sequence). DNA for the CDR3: TGTGCCAGCAGTCCTAGCGGGGGACAGACCCAGTACTTC. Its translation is CASSPSGGQTQYF.

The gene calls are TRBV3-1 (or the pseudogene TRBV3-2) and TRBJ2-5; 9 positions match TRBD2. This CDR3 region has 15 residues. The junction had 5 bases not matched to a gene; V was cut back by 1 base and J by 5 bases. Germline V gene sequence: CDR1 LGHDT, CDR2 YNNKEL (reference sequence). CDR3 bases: TGTGCCAGCAGCCAAGGTGCGGGAGGGGGGGAGACCCAGTACTTC. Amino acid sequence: CASSQGAGGGETQYF.

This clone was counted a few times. This CDR3 reads CASSSTGGGSEAFF. DNA for the CDR3: TGTGCCAGCAGCTCGACAGGGGGCGGCTCTGAAGCTTTCTTT. The chain couples TRBV7-3 to TRBJ1-1; 10 nucleotides align to TRBD1. Per the germline V gene, CDR1 is SGHTA and CDR2 is FQGTGA. Trimming took 4 bases from V and 6 from J; bases not matched to a gene: 5. The CDR3 covers 14 residues.

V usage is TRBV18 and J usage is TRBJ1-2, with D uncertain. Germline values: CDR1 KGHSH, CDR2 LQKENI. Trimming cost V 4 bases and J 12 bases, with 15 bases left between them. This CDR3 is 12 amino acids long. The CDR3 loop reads CASSLENSNHTF. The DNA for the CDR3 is TGTGCCAGCTCACTTGAAAACAGTAATCACACCTTC. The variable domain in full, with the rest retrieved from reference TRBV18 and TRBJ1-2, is NAGVMQNPRHLVRRRGQEARLRCSPMKGHSHVYWYRQLPEEGLKFMVYLQKENIIDESGMPKERFSAEFPKEGPSILRIQQVVRGDSAAYFCASSLENSNHTFGSGTRLTVV.

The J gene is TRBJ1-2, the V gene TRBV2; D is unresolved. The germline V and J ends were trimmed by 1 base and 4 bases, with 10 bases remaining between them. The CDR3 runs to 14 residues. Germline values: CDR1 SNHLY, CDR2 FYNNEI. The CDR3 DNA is TGTGCCAGCAGTGAAGTCTTAAGGAGCTATGGCTACACCTTC. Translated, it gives CASSEVLRSYGYTF.

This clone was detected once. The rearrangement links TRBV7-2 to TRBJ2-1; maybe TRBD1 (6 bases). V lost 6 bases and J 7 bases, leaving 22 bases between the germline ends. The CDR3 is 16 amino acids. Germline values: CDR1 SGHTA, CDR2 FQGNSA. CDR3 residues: CASSFPSRGLRNEQFF. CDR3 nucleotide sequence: TGTGCCAGCAGTTTCCCCAGTAGGGGGTTACGGAATGAGCAGTTCTTC.

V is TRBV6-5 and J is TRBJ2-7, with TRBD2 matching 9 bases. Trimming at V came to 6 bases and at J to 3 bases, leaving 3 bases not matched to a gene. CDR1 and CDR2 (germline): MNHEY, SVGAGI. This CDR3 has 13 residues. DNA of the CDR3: TGTGCCAGCAGAGCTAGCGGGGACTACGAGCAGTACTTC. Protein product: CASRASGDYEQYF.

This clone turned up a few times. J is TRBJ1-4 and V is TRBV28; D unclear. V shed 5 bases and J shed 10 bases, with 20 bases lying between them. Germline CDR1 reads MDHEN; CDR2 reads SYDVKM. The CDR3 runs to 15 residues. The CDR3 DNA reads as TGTGCCAGCAGTACCAACCACTTAGGTGAGGGAAAACTGTTTTTT. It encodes CASSTNHLGEGKLFF. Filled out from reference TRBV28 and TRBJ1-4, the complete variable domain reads DVKVTQSSRYLVKRTGEKVFLECVQDMDHENMFWYRQDPGLGLRLIYFSYDVKMKEKGDIPEGYSVSREKKERFSLILESASTNQTSMYLCASSTNHLGEGKLFFGSGTQLSVL.

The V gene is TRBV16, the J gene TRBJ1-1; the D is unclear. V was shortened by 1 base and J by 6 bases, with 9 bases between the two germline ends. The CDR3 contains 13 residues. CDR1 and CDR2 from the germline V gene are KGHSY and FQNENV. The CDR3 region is CASSQYYEAEAFF. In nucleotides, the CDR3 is TGTGCCAGCAGCCAATACTATGAGGCTGAAGCTTTCTTT.

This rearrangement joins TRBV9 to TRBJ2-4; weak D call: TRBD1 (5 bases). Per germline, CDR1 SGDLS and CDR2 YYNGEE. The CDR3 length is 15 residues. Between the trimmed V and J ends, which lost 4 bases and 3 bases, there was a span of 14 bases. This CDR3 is CASSLTQGGKNIQYF. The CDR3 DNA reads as TGTGCCAGCAGCTTAACCCAGGGTGGCAAAAACATTCAGTACTTC.

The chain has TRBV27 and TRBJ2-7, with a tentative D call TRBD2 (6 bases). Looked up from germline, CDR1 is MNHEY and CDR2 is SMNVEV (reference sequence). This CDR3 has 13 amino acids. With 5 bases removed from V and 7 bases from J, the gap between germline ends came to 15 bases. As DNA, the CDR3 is TGTGCCAGCAGTCCCCGCCGGGAGAGGGAGCAGTACTTC. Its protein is CASSPRREREQYF.

The CDR3 region is CASSYGLAETQYF. CDR3 coding DNA: TGTGCCAGCAGTTACGGACTTGCGGAGACCCAGTACTTC. The chain links TRBV6-2 or TRBV6-3 to TRBJ2-5; D may be TRBD2 (5 bases). The CDR3 is 13 amino acids. The V end lost 2 bases, the J end lost 5 bases, and 9 bases lay between the germline ends. CDR1 and CDR2 from the germline V gene are MNHEY and SVGEGT.

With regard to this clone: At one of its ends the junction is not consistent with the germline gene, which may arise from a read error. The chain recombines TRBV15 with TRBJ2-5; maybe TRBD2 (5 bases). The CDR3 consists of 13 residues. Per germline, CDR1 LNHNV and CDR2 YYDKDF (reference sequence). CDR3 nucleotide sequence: TGTGCCACCAGCAGGGACTCGCAAGGGACCCAGTACTTC. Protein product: CATSRDSQGTQYF. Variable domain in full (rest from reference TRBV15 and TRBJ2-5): DAMVIQNPRYQVTQFGKPVTLSCSQTLNHNVMYWYQQKSSQAPKLLFHYYDKDFNNEADTPDNFQSRRPNTSFCFLDIRSPGLGDTAMYLCATSRDSQGTQYFGPGTRLLVL.

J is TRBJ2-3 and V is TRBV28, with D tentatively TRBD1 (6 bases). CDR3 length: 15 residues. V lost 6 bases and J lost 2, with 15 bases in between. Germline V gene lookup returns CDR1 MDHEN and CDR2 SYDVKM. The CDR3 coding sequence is TGTGCCAGCAGCCGCCAGGGGACCCCCACAGATACGCAGTATTTT. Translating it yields CASSRQGTPTDTQYF.